A selection of T cell receptor beta chains follows, all from one sample in a study of T cell changes during pregnancy in multiple sclerosis. Profiling relied on immunoSEQ multiplex PCR, and the TCRdb table lists in-frame clones only, not all of them. The data contain some 70,000 clones, 92% of them singletons. The specimen comprised peripheral blood, sampled in the second trimester of pregnancy. All receptors derive from a female donor in good health, enrolled as a control in a pregnancy study. The CDR3 runs from the conserved cysteine through the conserved F or W. The D gene is left open where the match is weak. Expanded clones get a size class; other rows say once, few or many, or leave the size out.

>NA|TRBD1|TRBV15|TRBJ1-4
TGTGCCACCAGCAGAGATGGGGGGACAGGGGGCGAAAAACTGTTTTTT
CATSRDGGTGGEKLFF
>NA|TRBD1|TRBV15|TRBJ1-4
TGTGCCACTCAGGGGGCGCAGGAAAAACTGTTTTTT
CATQGAQEKLFF
>NA|TRBD2|TRBV29-1|TRBJ2-7
TGCAGCGTTGCGCGTCGGCTTAGCGGGGAGTACGAGCAGTACTTC
CSVARRLSGEYEQYF
>NA|NA|TRBV4-2|TRBJ2-1
TGTGCCAGCAGCCAACGGGACAATGAGCAGTTCTTC
CASSQRDNEQFF
>NA|TRBD2|TRBV29-1|TRBJ2-7
TGCAGCGTTGAAGGGTTTGACGTTAGTACTAGCGGCTCCTACGAGCAGTACTTC
CSVEGFDVSTSGSYEQYF
>NA|NA|TRBV5-4|TRBJ2-3
TGTGCCAGCAGTACGGTTACAGATACGCAGTATTTT
CASSTVTDTQYF
>NA|NA|TRBV7-2|TRBJ1-6
TGTGCCAGCACCCTCTCGTTAAATTCACCCCTCCACTTT
CASTLSLNSPLHF
>NA|TRBD2|TRBV4-3|TRBJ2-2
TGCGCCAGCAGCCAAGATCCCAGCGGGAGTTACACCGGGGAGCTGTTTTTT
CASSQDPSGSYTGELFF
>NA|TRBD1|TRBV15|TRBJ2-5
TGTGCCACCAGCGGCGAGACAGGGGGTCAAGAGACCCAGTACTTC
CATSGETGGQETQYF
>NA|TRBD2|TRBV28|TRBJ2-4
TGTGCCAGCAGTCGGGAGGGGATCGGGTCCCTGGCCAAAAACATTCAGTACTTC
CASSREGIGSLAKNIQYF
>NA|TRBD1|TRBV15|TRBJ1-6
TGTGCCACCAGCAGAGACATCATGACAGGGAGAAATTCACCCCTCCACTTT
CATSRDIMTGRNSPLHF
>NA|NA|TRBV13|TRBJ2-1
TGTGCCAGCAGCCTCGAGGGGGGGGCGAGCTCCTACAATGAGCAGTTCTTC
CASSLEGGASSYNEQFF
>NA|NA|TRBV27|TRBJ1-5
TGTGCCAGCAGTTTTTCTAGGGGTAGCAATCAGCCCCAGCATTTT
CASSFSRGSNQPQHF
>NA|NA|TRBV28|TRBJ2-7
TGTGCCAGCAGTACCCGTTCAGGGACCTACGAGCAGTACTTC
CASSTRSGTYEQYF
>NA|NA|TRBV7-2|TRBJ2-6
TGTGCCAGCAGCTTAGCCCCTTTTCGGTCCTCTGGGGCCAACGTCCTGACTTTC
CASSLAPFRSSGANVLTF
>NA|TRBD1|TRBV30|TRBJ1-1
TGTGCCTGGACATACCGGGACAGGGGGAACACTGAAGCTTTCTTT
CAWTYRDRGNTEAFF
>NA|TRBD2|TRBV9|TRBJ2-1
TGTGCCAGCAGCGTGGGACTAGCGGGATACAATGAGCAGTTCTTC
CASSVGLAGYNEQFF
>NA|TRBD2|TRBV28|TRBJ2-2
TGTGCCAGCATAGCGGGTTCGCCCGGGGAGCTGTTTTTT
CASIAGSPGELFF
>NA|NA|TRBV27|TRBJ1-6
TGTGCCAGCAGAGGAGAAGGACAGTCACCCCTCCACTTT
CASRGEGQSPLHF
>NA|TRBD2|TRBV7-7|TRBJ2-5
TGTGCTAGCAGCTTAGGGAGGGTGATTAAGGAAGAGACCCAGTACTTC
CASSLGRVIKEETQYF
>NA|TRBD2|TRBV5-1|TRBJ2-7
TGCGCCAGCAGCCGGGAGGAACAGTTCTCCTACGAGCAGTACTTC
CASSREEQFSYEQYF
>NA|TRBD1|TRBV7-9|TRBJ1-1
TGTGCCAGCAGGACAGGGTACGACACTGAAGCTTTCTTT
CASRTGYDTEAFF
>once|NA|TRBV28|TRBJ1-1
TGTGCCAGCAGTTTATTACAGCTGAACACTGAAGCTTTCTTT
CASSLLQLNTEAFF
>NA|NA|TRBV9|TRBJ1-1
TGTGCCAGCAGCGTAGTTGGGGGACTTAACACTGAAGCTTTCTTT
CASSVVGGLNTEAFF
>NA|NA|TRBV5-8|TRBJ1-2
TGTGCCAGCAGCTTGGGCGGGCCCGGCTATGGCTACACCTTC
CASSLGGPGYGYTF
>NA|NA|TRBV28|TRBJ1-2
TGTGCCAGCAGTTCCGGCCATACACAGGGCTATGGCTACACCTTC
CASSSGHTQGYGYTF
>NA|NA|TRBV4-3|TRBJ1-2
TGCGCCAGCAGCCGAACAGGGTCCTATGGCTACACCTTC
CASSRTGSYGYTF
>NA|TRBD1|TRBV5-1|TRBJ2-1
TGCGCCAGCACCACGGGACAGGGAGTCAATGAGCAGTTCTTC
CASTTGQGVNEQFF
>NA|NA|TRBV18|TRBJ1-5
TGTGCCAGCTCACTGTGGTACAGGGCGTCGGATCAGCCCCAGCATTTT
CASSLWYRASDQPQHF
>NA|TRBD2|TRBV5-4|TRBJ2-1
TGTGCCAGCAGCCAAGCGGGAGACCCAGGGAATGAGCAGTTCTTC
CASSQAGDPGNEQFF
>NA|NA|TRBV25-1|TRBJ1-6
TGTGCCAGCAGTGTTCACAGGGACGGGAATTCACCCCTCCACTTT
CASSVHRDGNSPLHF
>NA|TRBD2|TRBV9|TRBJ2-1
TGTGCCAGCAGCGTAGGGACTAGCGGGAGCTCAGGTTACAATGAGCAGTTCTTC
CASSVGTSGSSGYNEQFF
>NA|NA|TRBV28|TRBJ2-7
TGTGCCAGCAGCCCGACGGGCTCCTACGAGCAGTACTTC
CASSPTGSYEQYF
>NA|NA|TRBV19|TRBJ2-7
TGTGCCAGCGCCCCGGGACATTCCTACGAGCAGTACTTC
CASAPGHSYEQYF
>NA|NA|TRBV30|TRBJ1-2
TGTGCCTGGACACGAACTATGGGCTACACCTTC
CAWTRTMGYTF
>NA|TRBD1|TRBV28|TRBJ1-6
TGTGCCAGCAGTTTCAGGGACAGAAATTCACCCCTCCACTTT
CASSFRDRNSPLHF
>NA|NA|TRBV10-2|TRBJ2-1
TGCGCCAGCAATTTCCTGAGCTCCTACAATGAGCAGTTCTTC
CASNFLSSYNEQFF
>NA|NA|TRBV6-5|TRBJ1-3
TGTGCCAGCAGTTACTCAGAGGGTTCTGGAAACACCATATATTTT
CASSYSEGSGNTIYF
>NA|TRBD2|TRBV9|TRBJ2-1
TGTGCCAGCAGCCCAGGGACTAGCGGGAGGGCCGGGGAGCAGTTCTTC
CASSPGTSGRAGEQFF
>NA|NA|TRBV28|TRBJ2-3
TGTGCCAGCCGGAGCGGGTTCACAGATACGCAGTATTTT
CASRSGFTDTQYF
>NA|NA|TRBV10-3|TRBJ2-2
TGTGCCTCAGGGGCGACCGGGGGGGAGCTGTTTTTT
CASGATGGELFF
>NA|TRBD2|TRBV4-1|TRBJ2-5
TGCGCCAGCAGCCAAGATTCCCTAGCGGGAGTGGGGGAAGAGACCCAGTACTTC
CASSQDSLAGVGEETQYF
>NA|NA|TRBV11-2|TRBJ1-1
TGTGCCAGCAGCTTAGACAGGGGCAAGGGTGAAGCTTTCTTT
CASSLDRGKGEAFF
>NA|NA|TRBV19|TRBJ2-3
TGTGCCAGTAGTATACGGACAGATACGCAGTATTTT
CASSIRTDTQYF
>NA|NA|TRBV15|TRBJ1-5
TGTGCCACCAGCAGGACAGTCAATCAGCCCCAGCATTTT
CATSRTVNQPQHF
>NA|NA|TRBV11-2|TRBJ1-1
TGTGCCAGCAGCTTCGGAGGGACTCTGGCTTTCTTT
CASSFGGTLAFF
>NA|TRBD1|TRBV5-1|TRBJ2-7
TGCGCCAGCAGCTTGGCCCGGGGGACAGGGGTGTACGAGCAGTACTTC
CASSLARGTGVYEQYF